This T cell receptor (beta chain) was identified in a study of blood T cells in healthy people across ages. PCR was performed a second time for about 6 to 12 cycles using a sample-barcoded 5' primer and a J-beta primer mix. TCRdb called the 5' RACE reads again in MiXCR, with one record for every CDR3 protein. The data hold 1.8 million or so distinct CDR3 sequences, with roughly two fifths observed a single time. CDR3 length equals 13 residues. V lost 7 bases, J lost 4 bases, and 13 bases lay in between. This clonotype originated in a human donor in good health. This sequence joins TRBV12-3 or TRBV12-4 and TRBJ1-2; D remains ambiguous. The sequenced material came from blood. CDR3 sequence reads: CASTVLGSYGYTF. The CDR3 DNA reads TGTGCCAGCACCGTACTTGGTTCCTATGGCTACACCTTC.